This T cell receptor (beta chain) was sequenced in a study of cytomegalovirus exposure and HLA in healthy donors. About the research overall: Among over 350 genotyped donors, around 77% fell in the Caucasian-associated ancestry cluster.

Primers included in the PCR were 60 Vbeta and 13 Jbeta primers. Repertoires were generated with immunoSEQ multiplex PCR, while TCRdb's copy carries only in-frame clones and drops some. The sample has about 120,000 clones, under 90% seen once. Study-wide findings and caveats: Later on, an analysis tied around 17,000 TCR beta sequences to HLA alleles at 0.05 false discovery rate. According to an earlier analysis, most TCR beta V segments yielded productive rearrangements about 87% or about 30% of the time.

V dropped 4 bases and J dropped 4 bases, with 18 bases sitting between them. Germline CDR1 SGHRS, CDR2 YFSETQ. The CDR3 contains 17 residues. Comment on this clone: Antigen: not known.

The sequenced sample was PBMCs. The receptor comes from a woman younger than 45 in good health and CMV-seronegative. This chain uses TRBV5-1 with TRBJ2-6, with TRBD1 as a possible D gene (5 bases). CDR3 in DNA: TGCGCCAGCAGCCTCAACAGTGGAGCAGGGGGGGCCAACGTCCTGACTTTC. Translating gives CASSLNSGAGGANVLTF.